Each of the 22 T cell receptor beta chains below was sequenced from the same sample in a study of long-term antiretroviral therapy in people with HIV. At the survey level, the v3.0 immunoSEQ assay was run. Repertoires were generated with immunoSEQ multiplex PCR, while TCRdb's copy carries only in-frame clones and drops some. Here the sample spans 24,000 or so clones, about 85% being singletons. The specimen was unsorted PBMCs, collected 2.3 years after starting antiretroviral therapy. The source of these receptors is a middle-aged man with HIV.

V gene TRBV28 combines with J gene TRBJ1-2, with 7 bases that match TRBD1. The CDR3 is made up of 14 amino acids. CDR1 is MDHEN and CDR2 is SYDVKM in the germline V gene. V lost 7 bases and J lost 4; bases outside the gene matches: 9. CDR3 sequence reads: CASIAGGLSYGYTF. The CDR3 DNA reads TGTGCCAGCATCGCAGGGGGGCTAAGCTATGGCTACACCTTC.

This clone was recorded once. The gene calls are TRBV2 and TRBJ1-3; 8 nucleotides agree with TRBD1. Germline values: CDR1 SNHLY, CDR2 FYNNEI. This CDR3 has 14 amino acids. Trimming removed 6 bases from V and 3 bases from J; junction bases left unmatched: 4. The CDR3 reads CASRDRVNGNTIYF. CDR3 DNA sequence: TGTGCCAGCAGGGACAGGGTAAATGGAAACACCATATATTTT.

The chain recombines TRBV11-3 with TRBJ2-3, with 9 bases aligning to TRBD1. CDR3 length: 15 residues. Germline V gene data show CDR1 as SGHNT and CDR2 as YENEEA. J lost 4 bases, V lost 1 base, and 3 bases had no gene match. For the CDR3, the DNA is TGTGCCAGCAGCTTAGGACAGGGGGTTGCAGATACGCAGTATTTT. Translated, it gives CASSLGQGVADTQYF.

The chain has TRBV28 and TRBJ2-4; D possibly corresponds to TRBD1 (6 bases). CDR3 length: 15 residues. With 6 bases removed from V and 0 bases from J, the gap between germline ends came to 12 bases. Germline CDR1 is MDHEN and CDR2 is SYDVKM. In DNA, the CDR3 is TGTGCCAGCAGCCTAGGGGGTTTAGCCAAAAACATTCAGTACTTC. Its protein product is CASSLGGLAKNIQYF.

V gene TRBV5-1 combines with J gene TRBJ2-1; D perhaps matches TRBD1 (6 bases). This CDR3 has 13 residues. Trimming shortened V by 4 bases and J by 7 bases, and 12 bases separated the two germline ends. Germline CDR1 is SGHRS and CDR2 is YFSETQ. The CDR3 protein is CASSENRANEQFF. CDR3 nucleotide sequence: TGCGCCAGCAGCGAGAACAGGGCGAATGAGCAGTTCTTC.

This chain joins TRBV12-5 and TRBJ1-2; 10 nucleotides align to TRBD1. V lost 1 base to trimming and J lost 7 bases; unmatched junction nucleotides: 0. Germline loops: CDR1 LGHNT, CDR2 FRNRAP. This CDR3 has 13 amino acids. CDR3 sequence reads: CASGLGTGGGYTF. The CDR3, as DNA: TGTGCTAGTGGTTTGGGGACAGGGGGTGGCTACACCTTC.

The V gene is TRBV14, the J gene TRBJ2-3; D not resolved. The V end lost 1 base, the J end lost 2 bases, and 7 bases lay between the germline ends. Germline-derived CDR1 and CDR2 are SGHDN and FVKESK. The CDR3 runs to 14 residues. The CDR3 DNA is TGTGCCAGCAGCCAAGTGAGGAACACAGATACGCAGTATTTT. It translates to CASSQVRNTDTQYF.

The chain has TRBV5-1 and TRBJ2-1; TRBD2 matches at 13 bases. The length of the CDR3 is 15 residues. J was trimmed by 6 bases and V by 7 bases; bases with no gene match: 7. Germline CDR1 and CDR2: SGHRS and YFSETQ. The CDR3 DNA is TGCGCCAGCGGGACCGGGACTAGCGGGGCCAATGAGCAGTTCTTC. This encodes CASGTGTSGANEQFF.

The V and J genes are TRBV5-1 and TRBJ1-2; D call uncertain. CDR1 and CDR2 (germline): SGHRS, YFSETQ. The germline V and J ends were trimmed by 0 bases and 4 bases, with 10 bases remaining between them. This CDR3 region has 14 residues. The CDR3: CASSLASVGYGYTF. The CDR3 DNA follows: TGCGCCAGCAGCTTGGCCTCCGTGGGCTATGGCTACACCTTC.

This clone was counted a few times. The J gene is TRBJ1-1, the V gene TRBV19; 7 bases fit TRBD1. CDR3 length: 13 amino acids. V dropped 5 bases and J dropped 10; count of bases not matched to a gene: 10. Germline CDR1 is LNHDA and CDR2 is SQIVND (reference sequence). This CDR3 is CASSPQGGAGAFF. CDR3 bases: TGTGCCAGTAGTCCCCAGGGGGGGGCCGGAGCTTTCTTT. Drawing the rest from reference TRBV19 and TRBJ1-1, the complete variable domain is DGGITQSPKYLFRKEGQNVTLSCEQNLNHDAMYWYRQDPGQGLRLIYYSQIVNDFQKGDIAEGYSVSREKKESFPLTVTSAQKNPTAFYLCASSPQGGAGAFFGQGTRLTVV.

This clone was seen a few times. The chain is built from TRBV4-1 and TRBJ2-1, with TRBD1 matching over 8 bases. This CDR3 region has 13 residues. CDR1 and CDR2 (germline): MGHRA, YSYEKL. Trimming cost V 8 bases and J 7 bases; bases outside gene matches: 7. The CDR3 here is CASGKQGENEQFF. Here the CDR3 DNA reads TGCGCCAGCGGAAAACAGGGGGAGAATGAGCAGTTCTTC.

This clone has only one observation. The chain employs TRBV5-8 and TRBJ2-1; TRBD1 aligns across 7 bases. Germline CDR1 and CDR2: SGHTS and YDEGEE. Losses at the gene ends were 4 bases for V and 6 bases for J; bases not matched to a gene: 4. The CDR3 covers 13 residues. The CDR3 nucleotides read TGTGCCAGCAGCCAGGGGGATTTCAATGAGCAGTTCTTC. It specifies CASSQGDFNEQFF.

This clone was observed a handful of times. The DNA of the CDR3 is TGTGCCTGGAGTAGCGGGGGCACCTACGAGCAGTACTTC. Translating gives CAWSSGGTYEQYF. V and J are TRBV30 and TRBJ2-7; 8 nucleotides match TRBD2. Germline CDR1 and CDR2: GTSNPN and SVGIG (reference sequence). V trimming: 2 bases; J trimming: 2 bases; junction bases outside the gene matches: 2. There are 13 residues in the CDR3.

This chain links TRBV29-1 with TRBJ1-2; 9 bases match TRBD1. J lost 8 bases, V lost 0 bases, and 13 bases had no gene match. This CDR3 has 16 residues. Per the germline V gene, CDR1 is SQVTM and CDR2 is ANQGSEA. CDR3 sequence: CSVEDGTGTHLRGYTF. The CDR3 coding sequence is TGCAGCGTTGAAGATGGGACAGGGACTCATCTGAGAGGCTACACCTTC. The full variable domain, rest sourced from reference TRBV29-1 and TRBJ1-2, is SAVISQKPSRDICQRGTSLTIQCQVDSQVTMMFWYRQQPGQSLTLIATANQGSEATYESGFVIDKFPISRPNLTFSTLTVSNMSPEDSSIYLCSVEDGTGTHLRGYTFGSGTRLTVV.

This rearrangement joins TRBV5-8 to TRBJ2-7; no clear D gene. The CDR3 loop spans 11 amino acids. CDR1 and CDR2 (germline): SGHTS, YDEGEE. With 2 bases removed from V and 4 bases from J, the gap between germline ends came to 4 bases. The CDR3 reads CASSFAYEQYF. For the CDR3, the DNA is TGTGCCAGCAGCTTCGCGTACGAGCAGTACTTC.

The J gene is TRBJ1-3, the V gene TRBV19; D might be TRBD1 (6 bases). CDR1 and CDR2 from the germline V gene are LNHDA and SQIVND (reference sequence). Between the trimmed V and J ends, which lost 4 bases and 4 bases, there was a span of 11 bases. This CDR3 region has 14 residues. In DNA form, the CDR3 reads TGTGCCAGTAGTACCGCGGGGGCCGGAAACACCATATATTTT. As protein: CASSTAGAGNTIYF.

The chain uses TRBV2 and TRBJ2-7, with a tentative D call TRBD1 (6 bases). CDR3 size: 16 residues. The germline V gene encodes CDR1 SNHLY and CDR2 FYNNEI. V shed 4 bases and J shed 0 bases, with 16 bases lying between them. CDR3 region: CASSALGQFLSYEQYF. In nucleotides, the CDR3 is TGTGCCAGCAGTGCCCTGGGACAATTCCTCTCCTACGAGCAGTACTTC.

The genes are TRBV9 and TRBJ2-5, with D possibly TRBD2 on 6 matching bases. Germline V gene data show CDR1 as SGDLS and CDR2 as YYNGEE. The CDR3 runs to 15 residues. V was trimmed by 4 bases and J by 1 base, leaving 14 bases between them. CDR3 coding DNA: TGTGCCAGCAGCCCCACTGGGACTTTCCAAGAGACCCAGTACTTC. Translating it yields CASSPTGTFQETQYF.

V and J are TRBV6-5 and TRBJ2-1; maybe TRBD2 (5 bases). The germline V and J ends were trimmed by 4 bases and 4 bases, with 17 bases remaining between them. The CDR3 spans 16 residues. CDR1 is MNHEY, CDR2 SVGAGI, per germline. The CDR3 sequence is CASSSGRGYIYNEQFF. Here the CDR3 DNA reads TGTGCCAGCAGTTCGGGCCGGGGATATATATACAATGAGCAGTTCTTC.

V gene TRBV9 combines with J gene TRBJ2-3, with TRBD2 matching over 12 bases. CDR3 length: 19 amino acids. V lost 4 bases to trimming and J lost 2 bases; unmatched junction nucleotides: 14. Germline CDR1 and CDR2: SGDLS and YYNGEE. The CDR3 spells CASSPMTSGGIRITDTQYF. CDR3 nucleotide sequence: TGTGCCAGCAGCCCAATGACTAGCGGGGGAATAAGAATCACAGATACGCAGTATTTT.

This chain connects TRBV6-5 to TRBJ2-2; no clear D. Germline CDR1 is MNHEY and CDR2 is SVGAGI. V lost 0 bases and J 6 bases, leaving 8 bases between the germline ends. This CDR3 has 14 amino acids. The CDR3 DNA sequence: TGTGCCAGCAGTTACTCGTTTTCGGCCGGGGAGCTGTTTTTT. Its protein product is CASSYSFSAGELFF.

V usage is TRBV28 and J usage is TRBJ1-1, with D perhaps TRBD1 (5 bases). Germline V gene sequence: CDR1 MDHEN, CDR2 SYDVKM. CDR3 length equals 16 residues. V lost 7 bases and J lost 0, with 18 bases in between. This CDR3 reads CASNQLLGGLNTEAFF. The DNA for the CDR3 is TGTGCCAGCAACCAACTGTTGGGGGGGTTGAACACTGAAGCTTTCTTT. The whole variable domain, remainder taken from reference TRBV28 and TRBJ1-1, is DVKVTQSSRYLVKRTGEKVFLECVQDMDHENMFWYRQDPGLGLRLIYFSYDVKMKEKGDIPEGYSVSREKKERFSLILESASTNQTSMYLCASNQLLGGLNTEAFFGQGTRLTVV.